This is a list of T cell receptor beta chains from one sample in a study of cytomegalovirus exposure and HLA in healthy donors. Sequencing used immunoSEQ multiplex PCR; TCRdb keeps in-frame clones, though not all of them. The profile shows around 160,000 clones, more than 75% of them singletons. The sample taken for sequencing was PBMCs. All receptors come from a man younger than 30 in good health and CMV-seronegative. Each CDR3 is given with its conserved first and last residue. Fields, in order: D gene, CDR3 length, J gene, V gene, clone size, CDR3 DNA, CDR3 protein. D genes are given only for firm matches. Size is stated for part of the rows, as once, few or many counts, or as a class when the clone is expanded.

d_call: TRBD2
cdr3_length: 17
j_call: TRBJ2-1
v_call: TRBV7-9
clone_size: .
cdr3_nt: TGTGCCAGCAGCTTAGGGGTAGAGGGACTAGCTGACAATGAGCAGTTCTTC
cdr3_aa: CASSLGVEGLADNEQFF

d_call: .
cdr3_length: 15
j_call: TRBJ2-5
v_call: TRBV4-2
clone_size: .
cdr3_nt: TGTGCCAGCAGCCAAGTGAGGGGGTTTCAAGAGACCCAGTACTTC
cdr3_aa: CASSQVRGFQETQYF

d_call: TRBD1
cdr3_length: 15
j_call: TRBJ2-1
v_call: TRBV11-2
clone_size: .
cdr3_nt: TGTGCCAGCAGGTATGTCGGACAGGCTTACAATGAGCAGTTCTTC
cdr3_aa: CASRYVGQAYNEQFF

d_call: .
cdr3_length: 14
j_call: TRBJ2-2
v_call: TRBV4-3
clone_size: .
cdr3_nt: TGCGCCAGCAGCCAGGGGGCGGTCACCGGGGAGCTGTTTTTT
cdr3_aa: CASSQGAVTGELFF

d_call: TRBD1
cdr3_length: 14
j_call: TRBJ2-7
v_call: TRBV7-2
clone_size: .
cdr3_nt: TGTGCCAGCAGCCCCAGACAGGGGGCCTACGAGCAGTACTTC
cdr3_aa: CASSPRQGAYEQYF

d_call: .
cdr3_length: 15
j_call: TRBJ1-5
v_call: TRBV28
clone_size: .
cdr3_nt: TGTGCCAGCATTGGGGGGGGCGTCGGCAATCAGCCCCAGCATTTT
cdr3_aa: CASIGGGVGNQPQHF

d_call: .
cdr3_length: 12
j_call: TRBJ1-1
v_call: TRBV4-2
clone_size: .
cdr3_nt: TGTGCCAGCAGCCAAGGCCGGGTACAAGCTTTCTTT
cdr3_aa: CASSQGRVQAFF

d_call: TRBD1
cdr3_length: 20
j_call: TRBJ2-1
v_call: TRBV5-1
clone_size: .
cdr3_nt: TGCGCCAGCAGCCAACGACAGGGGGAGACTGGGCGGTCCGCCTACAATGAGCAGTTCTTC
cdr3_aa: CASSQRQGETGRSAYNEQFF

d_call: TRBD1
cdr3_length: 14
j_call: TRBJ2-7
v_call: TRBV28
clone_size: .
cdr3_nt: TGTGCCAGCAGCGGACAGGGGTTCTCCTACGAGCAGTACTTC
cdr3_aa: CASSGQGFSYEQYF

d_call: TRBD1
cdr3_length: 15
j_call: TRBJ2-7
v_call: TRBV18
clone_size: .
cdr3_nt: TGTGCCAGCTCACCACGTGGGACAGGGGGCTACGAGCAGTACTTC
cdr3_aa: CASSPRGTGGYEQYF

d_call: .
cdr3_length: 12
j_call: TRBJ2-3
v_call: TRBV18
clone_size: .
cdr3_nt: TGTGCCAGCTCACCTCGGGTGGATACGCAGTATTTT
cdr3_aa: CASSPRVDTQYF

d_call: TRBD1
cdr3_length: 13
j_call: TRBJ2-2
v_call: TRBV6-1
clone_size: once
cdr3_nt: TGTGCCAGCAGTGGACAGGGTACCGGGGAGCTGTTTTTT
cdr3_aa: CASSGQGTGELFF

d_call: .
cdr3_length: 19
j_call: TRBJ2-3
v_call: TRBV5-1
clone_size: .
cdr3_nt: TGCGCCAGCGACGATGGGCCCGTTTACGAGACCTTTAGCACAGATACGCAGTATTTT
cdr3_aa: CASDDGPVYETFSTDTQYF

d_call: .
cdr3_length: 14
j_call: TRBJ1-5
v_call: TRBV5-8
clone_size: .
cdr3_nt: TGTGCCAGCAGCTGGCACAGGGTCAATCAGCCCCAGCATTTT
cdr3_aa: CASSWHRVNQPQHF

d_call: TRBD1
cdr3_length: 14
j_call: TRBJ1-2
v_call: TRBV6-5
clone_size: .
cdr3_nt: TGTGCCAGCAGGCGGGGACAGAATAACTATGGCTACACCTTC
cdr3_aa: CASRRGQNNYGYTF

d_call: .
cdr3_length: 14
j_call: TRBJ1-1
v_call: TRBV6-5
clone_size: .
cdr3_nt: TGTGCCAGCAGCTCAGGGTTGTCGGTTACTGAAGCTTTCTTT
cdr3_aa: CASSSGLSVTEAFF

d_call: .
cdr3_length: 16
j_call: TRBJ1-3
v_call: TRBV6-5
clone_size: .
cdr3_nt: TGTGCCAGCAGTTACAGCGGACGGGGCTCTGGAAACACCATATATTTT
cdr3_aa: CASSYSGRGSGNTIYF

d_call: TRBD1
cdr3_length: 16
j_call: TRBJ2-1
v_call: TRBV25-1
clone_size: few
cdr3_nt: TGTGCCAGCAGTGCCCCGGGACAGGGACCTGCCAATGAGCAGTTCTTC
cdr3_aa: CASSAPGQGPANEQFF

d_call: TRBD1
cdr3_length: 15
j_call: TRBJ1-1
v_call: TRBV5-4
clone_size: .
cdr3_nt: TGTGCCAGCAGCCTGGGACAGGGGGCGAACACTGAAGCTTTCTTT
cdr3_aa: CASSLGQGANTEAFF

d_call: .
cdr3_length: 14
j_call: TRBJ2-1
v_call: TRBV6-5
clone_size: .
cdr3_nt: TGTGCCAGCAGCCCAGGGGGGTACTACAATGAGCAGTTCTTC
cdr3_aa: CASSPGGYYNEQFF

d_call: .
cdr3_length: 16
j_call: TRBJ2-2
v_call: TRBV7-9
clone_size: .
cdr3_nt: TGTGCCAGCAGCCAACAAACGGGGGCGAACACCGGGGAGCTGTTTTTT
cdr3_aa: CASSQQTGANTGELFF

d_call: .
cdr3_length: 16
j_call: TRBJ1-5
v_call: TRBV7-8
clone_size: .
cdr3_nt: TGTGCCAGCAGCCCTTCGGTTGGGGCGGACAATCAGCCCCAGCATTTT
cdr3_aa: CASSPSVGADNQPQHF

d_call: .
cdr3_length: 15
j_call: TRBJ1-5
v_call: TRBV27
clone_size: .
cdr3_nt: TGTGCCAGCAGTCCGTGGCAGGATAGCAATCAGCCCCAGCATTTT
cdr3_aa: CASSPWQDSNQPQHF

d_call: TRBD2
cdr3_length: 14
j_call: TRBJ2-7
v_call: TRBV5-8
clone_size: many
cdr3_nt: TGTGCCAGCAGCACTAGCGGGCCTCCCTACGAGCAGTACTTC
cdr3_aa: CASSTSGPPYEQYF

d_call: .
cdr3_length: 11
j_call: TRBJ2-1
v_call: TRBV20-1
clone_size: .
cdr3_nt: TGCAGTGCTAGTCCAGAGGTAGGGGAGTTCTTC
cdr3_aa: CSASPEVGEFF

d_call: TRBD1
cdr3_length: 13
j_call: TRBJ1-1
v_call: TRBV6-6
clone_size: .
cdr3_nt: TGTGCCAGCAGGGGGACAGTAGGCACTGAAGCTTTCTTT
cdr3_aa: CASRGTVGTEAFF

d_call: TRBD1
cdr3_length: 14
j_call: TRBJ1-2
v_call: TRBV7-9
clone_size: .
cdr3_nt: TGTGCCAGCAGCTCGACAGGGGGCGCAGGTGGCTACACCTTC
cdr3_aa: CASSSTGGAGGYTF

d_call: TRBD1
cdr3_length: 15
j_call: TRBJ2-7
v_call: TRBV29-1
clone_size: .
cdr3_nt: TGCAGCGTTCGTAATACAGGGGGCGCGGACTACGAGCAGTACTTC
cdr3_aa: CSVRNTGGADYEQYF

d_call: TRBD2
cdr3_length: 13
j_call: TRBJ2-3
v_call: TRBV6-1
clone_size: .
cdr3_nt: TGTGCCACCAGGACTAGCGGGGTGGTGGGGCAGTATTTT
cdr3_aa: CATRTSGVVGQYF

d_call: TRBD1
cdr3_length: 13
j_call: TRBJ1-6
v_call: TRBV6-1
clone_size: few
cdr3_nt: TGTGCCAGCCAGGACAGGGCTAATTCACCCCTCCACTTT
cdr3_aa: CASQDRANSPLHF

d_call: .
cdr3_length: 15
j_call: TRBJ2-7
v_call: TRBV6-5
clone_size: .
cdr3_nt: TGTGCCAGCAGTCAAGATACAGGGCCCACCTACGAGCAGTACTTC
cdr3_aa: CASSQDTGPTYEQYF

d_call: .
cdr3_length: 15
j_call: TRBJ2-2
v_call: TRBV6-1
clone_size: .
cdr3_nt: TGTGCCAGCAGTGAAGAGATTGGCGGGAAATCGGAGCTGTTTTTT
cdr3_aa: CASSEEIGGKSELFF

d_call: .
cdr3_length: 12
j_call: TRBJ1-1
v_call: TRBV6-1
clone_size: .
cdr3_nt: TGTGCCAGCATGCAGGGAAGCACTGAAGCTTTCTTT
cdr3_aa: CASMQGSTEAFF

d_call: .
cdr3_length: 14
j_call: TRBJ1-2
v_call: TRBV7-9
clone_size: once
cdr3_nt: TGTGCCAGCAGCTTAGTTTCCAGGAACTATGGCTACACCTTC
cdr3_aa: CASSLVSRNYGYTF

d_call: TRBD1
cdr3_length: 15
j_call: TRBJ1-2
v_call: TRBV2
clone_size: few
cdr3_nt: TGTGCCAGCCAGGGGGAGGTTCTGAGGGGCTATGGCTACACCTTC
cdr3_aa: CASQGEVLRGYGYTF

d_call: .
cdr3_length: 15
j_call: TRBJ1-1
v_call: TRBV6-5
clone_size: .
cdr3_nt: TGTGCCAGCAGTTACCCGGACGGAGGGAACACTGAAGCTTTCTTT
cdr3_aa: CASSYPDGGNTEAFF

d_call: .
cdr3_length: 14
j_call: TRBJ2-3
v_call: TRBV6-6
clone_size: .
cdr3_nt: TGTGCCAGCAGTATCCAGGGTGGCACAGATACGCAGTATTTT
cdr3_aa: CASSIQGGTDTQYF

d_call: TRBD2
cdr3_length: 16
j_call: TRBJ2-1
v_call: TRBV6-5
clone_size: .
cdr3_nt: TGTGCCAGCAGTTACTCGTTGCGGGAGGGCAACAATGAGCAGTTCTTC
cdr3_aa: CASSYSLREGNNEQFF

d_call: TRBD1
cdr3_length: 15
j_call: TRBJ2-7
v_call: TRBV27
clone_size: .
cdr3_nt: TGTGCCAGCAGTTTGATAGGGACAGGGTTATACGAGCAGTACTTC
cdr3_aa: CASSLIGTGLYEQYF

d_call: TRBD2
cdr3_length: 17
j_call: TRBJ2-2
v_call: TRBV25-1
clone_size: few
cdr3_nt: TGTGCCAGCAGTGAATACGGCGGGGGGGCAAGTACCGGGGAGCTGTTTTTT
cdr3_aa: CASSEYGGGASTGELFF

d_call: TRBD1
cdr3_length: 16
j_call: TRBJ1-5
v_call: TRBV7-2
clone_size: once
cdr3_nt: TGTGCCAGCAGCTTAGCACCCGGGACAGGGGCTCAGCCCCAGCATTTT
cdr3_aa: CASSLAPGTGAQPQHF

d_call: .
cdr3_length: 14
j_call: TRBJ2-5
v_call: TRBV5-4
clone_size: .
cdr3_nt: TGTGCCAGCAGCTTGGGGAGCCATCAAGAGACCCAGTACTTC
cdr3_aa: CASSLGSHQETQYF

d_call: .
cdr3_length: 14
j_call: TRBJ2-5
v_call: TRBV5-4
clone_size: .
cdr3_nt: TGTGCCAGCAGCCCAAACAGGAATTTAGAGACCCAGTACTTC
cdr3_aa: CASSPNRNLETQYF

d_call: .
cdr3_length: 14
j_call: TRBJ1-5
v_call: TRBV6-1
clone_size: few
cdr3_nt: TGTGCCAGCAGTCAGACGTTAGCTAATCAGCCCCAGCATTTT
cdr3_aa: CASSQTLANQPQHF

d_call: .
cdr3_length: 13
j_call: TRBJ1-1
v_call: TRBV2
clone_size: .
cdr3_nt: TGTGCCAGCAGTTTACAGCAGAACACTGAAGCTTTCTTT
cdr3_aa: CASSLQQNTEAFF

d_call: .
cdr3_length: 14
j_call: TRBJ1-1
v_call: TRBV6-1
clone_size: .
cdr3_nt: TGTGCCAGCAGTGAGAGACGCGGGAACACTGAAGCTTTCTTT
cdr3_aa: CASSERRGNTEAFF

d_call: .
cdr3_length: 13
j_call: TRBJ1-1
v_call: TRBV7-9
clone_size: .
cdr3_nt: TGTGCCAGCAGCTTAGTCTCTGAGTCTGAAGCTTTCTTT
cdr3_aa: CASSLVSESEAFF

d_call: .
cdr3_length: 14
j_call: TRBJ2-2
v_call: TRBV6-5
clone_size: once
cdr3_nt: TGTGCCAGCTTAGCACAGGTAAGCGCCGGGGAGCTGTTTTTT
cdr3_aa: CASLAQVSAGELFF

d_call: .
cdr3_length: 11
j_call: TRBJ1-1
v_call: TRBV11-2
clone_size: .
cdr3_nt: TGTGCCAGCAGCATGGACAGACAAGCTTTCTTT
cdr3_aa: CASSMDRQAFF

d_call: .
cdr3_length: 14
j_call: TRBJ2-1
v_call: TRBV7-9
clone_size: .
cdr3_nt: TGTGCCAGCCCACCCGATAGCTCCTACAATGAGCAGTTCTTC
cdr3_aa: CASPPDSSYNEQFF

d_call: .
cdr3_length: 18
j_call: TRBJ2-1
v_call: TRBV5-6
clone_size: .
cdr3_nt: TGTGCCAGCAGCTTGGCCTGGTACGGCCCTAGCTCCTACAATGAGCAGTTCTTC
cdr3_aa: CASSLAWYGPSSYNEQFF

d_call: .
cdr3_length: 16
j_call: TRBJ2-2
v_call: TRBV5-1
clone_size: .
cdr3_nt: TGCGCCAGCAGCTTAGCGGTAGCGCAGAACACCGGGGAGCTGTTTTTT
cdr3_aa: CASSLAVAQNTGELFF

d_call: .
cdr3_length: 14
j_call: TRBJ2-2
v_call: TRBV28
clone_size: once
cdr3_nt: TGTGCCAGCAGTTTAAGGACAGTCAAAGGGGAGCTGTTTTTT
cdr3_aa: CASSLRTVKGELFF

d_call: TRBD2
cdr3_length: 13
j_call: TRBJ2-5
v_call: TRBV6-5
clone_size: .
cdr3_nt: TGTGCCAGCAGTCCGTCGGGAGGTGAGACCCAGTACTTC
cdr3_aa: CASSPSGGETQYF

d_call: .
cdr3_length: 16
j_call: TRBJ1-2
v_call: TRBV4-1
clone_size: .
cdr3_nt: TGCGCCAGCAGCCAACCGACCAGGGACTCGGTCTATGGCTACACCTTC
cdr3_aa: CASSQPTRDSVYGYTF

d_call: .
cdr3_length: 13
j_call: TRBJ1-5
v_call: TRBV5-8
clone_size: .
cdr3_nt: TGTGCCAGCACTCGTCGTTCCAATCAGCCCCAGCATTTT
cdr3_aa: CASTRRSNQPQHF

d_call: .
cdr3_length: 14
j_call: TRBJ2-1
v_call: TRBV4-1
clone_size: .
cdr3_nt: TGCGCCAGCAGCCAAGAGGGACTGGGCAATGAGCAGTTCTTC
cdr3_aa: CASSQEGLGNEQFF

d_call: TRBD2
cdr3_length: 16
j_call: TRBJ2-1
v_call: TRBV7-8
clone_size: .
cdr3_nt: TGTGCCAGCAGCTTATGGGGTCTAGCGGGAGAAGGTGAGCAGTTCTTC
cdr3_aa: CASSLWGLAGEGEQFF

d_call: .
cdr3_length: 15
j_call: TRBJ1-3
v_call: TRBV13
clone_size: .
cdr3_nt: TGTGCCAGCAGCTTCGGCGGGGGCGCTGGAAACACCATATATTTT
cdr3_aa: CASSFGGGAGNTIYF

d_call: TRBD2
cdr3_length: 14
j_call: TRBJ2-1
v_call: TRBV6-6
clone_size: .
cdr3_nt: TGTGCCAGCAGTTACTTCTTAGCGGGCAATGAGCAGTTCTTC
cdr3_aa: CASSYFLAGNEQFF